This T cell receptor (beta chain) originates from a study of human versus mouse CDR3 diversity and MHC coevolution. The data were produced by immunoSEQ multiplex PCR, yet TCRdb's version contains in-frame clones alone and is incomplete. The table lists tens of thousands of clones, roughly 93% of them singletons. Sequenced material: naive CD4+ T cells from blood. This sample's subset: CD45RO-negative CD62L-positive naive CD4 T cells. The clonotype comes from a person in their sixties or seventies in good health.

CDR3: CASSVAPQNIQYF. CDR3 in DNA: TGTGCCAGCAGCGTAGCCCCCCAGAACATTCAGTACTTC. V gene TRBV9 combines with J gene TRBJ2-4; D unclear. V dropped 0 bases and J dropped 7 bases, with 8 bases sitting between them. CDR1 is SGDLS and CDR2 is YYNGEE in the germline V gene. There are 13 residues in the CDR3.